These 2 T cell receptor beta chains were all obtained from the same sample, sequenced in a study of sequential checkpoint blockade in melanoma. Data came from immunoSEQ multiplex PCR; TCRdb stores just in-frame clones and leaves some out. The table lists more than 350 clones, approximately 24% of them singletons. Treatment of the sample: randomized to nivolumab then ipilimumab (arm A) or the reverse (arm B). Sequencing used tumor tissue (inferred from file names), obtained from a patient given nivolumab and ipilimumab in sequence. The origin of the receptors is a human donor with melanoma.

The rearrangement joins TRBV19 to TRBJ2-3; 8 bases match TRBD1. The CDR3 spans 14 residues. Germline V CDR1 and CDR2: LNHDA, SQIVND (reference sequence). V shed 6 bases, J shed 6 bases, and the junction held 8 bases outside the gene matches. The CDR3 sequence is CASSRDRSWDTQYF. Here the CDR3 DNA reads TGTGCCAGTAGCCGGGACAGGAGTTGGGATACGCAGTATTTT.

This chain uses TRBV19 with TRBJ2-5, with D perhaps TRBD2 (5 bases). In germline, CDR1 is LNHDA, CDR2 SQIVND (reference sequence). V lost 6 bases and J 0 bases, leaving 17 bases between the germline ends. The CDR3 is 16 residues long. CDR3 coding DNA: TGTGCCAGTAGCGACTATCGGACGCAGTACCAAGAGACCCAGTACTTC. Protein: CASSDYRTQYQETQYF.